This TCR beta chain originates from a study of T cells after yellow fever vaccination. Study-wide results and limits: Contamination of FACS-sorted repertoires by abundant clonotypes from the bulk population could occur. Clonotypes appearing in both CD4 and CD8 compartments existed, and their share was small.

This clonotype occurred many times. No antigen is known for it. V gave up 4 bases and J gave up 0 bases; unmatched junction bases: 5. Germline V gene sequence: CDR1 SGHRS, CDR2 YFSETQ. The CDR3 is 16 residues long. UMIs were added to TCR cDNA along with a universal primer site when it was made by 5'RACE template switching. From the 5' RACE reads, TCRdb called clonotypes with MiXCR, one entry per CDR3 protein. Of some 120,000 distinct CDR3 sequences listed, 7.4% are singletons. The rearrangement joins TRBV5-1 to TRBJ2-1; 9 positions match TRBD2. The clonotype was recovered from a man in his late teens or twenties who received the YFV17D yellow fever vaccine. Sequencing used CD4+ T cells sorted from PBMCs, obtained 9 to 10 days after the first yellow fever vaccination. CDR3 residues: CASSGSGGGSYNEQFF. The CDR3 coding sequence is TGCGCCAGCAGCGGTAGCGGGGGAGGCTCCTACAATGAGCAGTTCTTC. Combining the CDR3 with reference TRBV5-1 and TRBJ2-1 gives the whole variable domain KAGVTQTPRYLIKTRGQQVTLSCSPISGHRSVSWYQQTPGQGLQFLFEYFSETQRNKGNFPGRFSGRQFSNSRSEMNVSTLELGDSALYLCASSGSGGGSYNEQFFGPGTRLTVL.